The 25 T cell receptor beta chains given below trace back to one sample, sequenced in a study of blood T cell repertoires in COVID-19. Method: immunoSEQ multiplex PCR; TCRdb's copy keeps in-frame clones and lacks some. The table has around 130,000 clones, under 85% seen once. The sample taken for sequencing was peripheral blood. All receptors derive from a man in his forties with active or convalescent COVID-19.

This chain uses TRBV7-9 with TRBJ1-1; a possible D gene is TRBD1 (5 bases). The germline V gene has CDR1 SEHNR and CDR2 FQNEAQ (reference sequence). The V and J ends lost 5 bases and 6 bases respectively, with 13 bases between them. The CDR3 spans 13 residues. CDR3 region: CASSAGNVPEAFF. Here the CDR3 DNA reads TGTGCCAGCAGCGCAGGGAACGTCCCTGAAGCTTTCTTT.

This clone was seen only a few times. The V gene is TRBV2, the J gene TRBJ1-1, with TRBD1 matching over 7 bases. V dropped 7 bases and J dropped 1; count of bases not matched to a gene: 21. The CDR3 loop spans 19 amino acids. Germline-derived CDR1 and CDR2 are SNHLY and FYNNEI. In nucleotides, the CDR3 is TGTGCCAGCACCGAAGACCGGGGGGGCAGGGGGTTCAGGAACACTGAAGCTTTCTTT. It is translated as CASTEDRGGRGFRNTEAFF.

The gene calls are TRBV7-2 and TRBJ2-3, with 12 bases identical to TRBD2. This CDR3 contains 17 residues. After removal of 3 bases from V and 4 bases from J, the junction contained 8 bases not matched to a gene. Germline CDR1 is SGHTA and CDR2 is FQGNSA. In DNA form, the CDR3 reads TGTGCCAGCAGCTTCCTCCTAGCGGGGGGGCGATCAGATACGCAGTATTTT. It specifies CASSFLLAGGRSDTQYF. The entire variable domain, with the rest obtained from reference TRBV7-2 and TRBJ2-3, is as follows: GAGVSQSPSNKVTEKGKDVELRCDPISGHTALYWYRQSLGQGLEFLIYFQGNSAPDKSGLPSDRFSAERTGGSVSTLTIQRTQQEDSAVYLCASSFLLAGGRSDTQYFGPGTRLTVL.

This chain connects TRBV5-1 to TRBJ2-1; TRBD2 agrees at 11 bases. J was trimmed by 3 bases and V by 3 bases; bases with no gene match: 2. The CDR3 has 15 amino acids. Germline V gene data show CDR1 as SGHRS and CDR2 as YFSETQ. In DNA, the CDR3 is TGCGCCAGCAGCTCTAGCGGGGGGAGCTACAATGAGCAGTTCTTC. Amino acids: CASSSSGGSYNEQFF.

The rearrangement uses TRBV6-5 and TRBJ1-2; TRBD1 aligns across 12 bases. The CDR3 has 15 amino acids. Germline CDR1 and CDR2: MNHEY and SVGAGI. V lost 7 bases and J lost 2; bases outside the gene matches: 5. This chain's CDR3 is CASKGQGAQNYGYTF. As DNA, the CDR3 is TGTGCCAGCAAGGGACAGGGGGCACAGAACTATGGCTACACCTTC.

V and J are TRBV10-1 and TRBJ2-4; 9 bases agree with TRBD2. This CDR3 is built from 14 residues. Germline lookup yields CDR1 WNHNN and CDR2 SYGVQD (reference sequence). After removal of 0 bases from V and 7 bases from J, the junction contained 1 base not matched to a gene. The CDR3 loop reads CASSESSGGNIQYF. The CDR3 nucleotides are TGCGCCAGCAGTGAGTCGAGCGGGGGGAACATTCAGTACTTC.

The chain joins TRBV3-1 (or the pseudogene TRBV3-2) to TRBJ1-4, with D tentatively TRBD1 (6 bases). The germline CDR1 and CDR2 sequences are LGHDT and YNNKEL (reference sequence). V lost 1 base and J lost 8, with 11 bases in between. The CDR3 totals 14 residues. CDR3 protein: CASSQGTGNEKLFF. Written as DNA, the CDR3 is TGTGCCAGCAGCCAAGGTACAGGGAACGAAAAACTGTTTTTT.

This clone was observed once. The genes are TRBV5-4 and TRBJ2-3; 11 positions agree with TRBD2. V dropped 1 base and J dropped 8; count of bases not matched to a gene: 0. The CDR3 has 13 amino acids. CDR1 is SGHNT and CDR2 is YYREEE in the germline V gene (reference sequence). The CDR3: CASSLLAGGTQYF. CDR3 in DNA: TGTGCCAGCAGCTTGCTAGCGGGGGGTACGCAGTATTTT.

This chain joins TRBV2 and TRBJ1-1, with TRBD1 as a possible D gene (6 bases). V lost 8 bases, J lost 0 bases, and 16 bases lay in between. CDR1 and CDR2 (germline): SNHLY, FYNNEI. The CDR3 sequence is 15 residues long. The CDR3 here is CASFKDREMNTEAFF. The DNA for the CDR3 is TGTGCCAGCTTTAAGGACAGAGAAATGAACACTGAAGCTTTCTTT.

The rearrangement links TRBV6-4 to TRBJ1-1, with TRBD1 matching 7 bases. Germline loops: CDR1 MRHNA, CDR2 SNTAGT. V was pared by 0 bases and J by 5 bases, with 3 bases of the junction left unmatched. The CDR3 loop spans 14 amino acids. The CDR3 coding sequence is TGTGCCAGCAGTGACTCCGACAGGGCGACTGAAGCTTTCTTT. This translates into CASSDSDRATEAFF.

The V and J genes are TRBV5-5 and TRBJ2-6, with 9 positions matching TRBD1. The CDR3 is 19 residues long. Germline V gene sequence: CDR1 SGHKS, CDR2 YYEKEE (reference sequence). The junction had 13 bases not matched to a gene; V was cut back by 4 bases and J by 2 bases. CDR3 in amino acids: CASSTGTGRGGTGANVLTF. The CDR3 DNA follows: TGTGCCAGCAGCACAGGGACAGGGCGCGGGGGTACTGGGGCCAACGTCCTGACTTTC.

The chain is built from TRBV28 and TRBJ1-1; TRBD1 matches 7 bases. CDR3 length: 13 amino acids. V lost 6 bases and J lost 6; bases outside the gene matches: 7. CDR1 is MDHEN, CDR2 SYDVKM, per germline. The CDR3 DNA follows: TGTGCCAGCAGAACTGGGACAGTCGCTGAAGCTTTCTTT. This encodes CASRTGTVAEAFF.

The rearrangement links TRBV6-6 to TRBJ1-2; 9 bases agree with TRBD1. This CDR3 contains 14 residues. The V segment lost 6 bases and the J segment 3 bases; nucleotides outside the gene matches: 5. The germline gives CDR1 MNHNY, CDR2 SVGAGI (reference sequence). The CDR3 spells CASRTGTGYYGYTF. CDR3 sequence (DNA): TGTGCCAGCAGGACCGGGACAGGGTACTATGGCTACACCTTC.

The CDR3 bases are TGTGCCTGGAGTACACAGGGGGCCCACATGAACACTGAAGCTTTCTTT. Protein: CAWSTQGAHMNTEAFF. The rearrangement joins TRBV30 to TRBJ1-1, with 9 bases aligning to TRBD1. Germline V gene sequence: CDR1 GTSNPN, CDR2 SVGIG (reference sequence). V gave up 2 bases and J gave up 0 bases; unmatched junction bases: 7. The CDR3 spans 16 residues.

This rearrangement joins TRBV10-3 to TRBJ2-2; 7 bases line up with TRBD1. Germline loops: CDR1 ENHRY, CDR2 SYGVKD. There are 15 residues in the CDR3. The junction had 5 bases not matched to a gene; V was cut back by 6 bases and J by 1 base. CDR3 coding DNA: TGTGCCATCAGGGAAAACAGGGGGAACACCGGGGAGCTGTTTTTT. Its protein product is CAIRENRGNTGELFF.

The chain recombines TRBV20-1 with TRBJ2-1; 8 nucleotides agree with TRBD2. The CDR3 length is 13 residues. CDR1 and CDR2 from the germline V gene are DFQATT and SNEGSKA (reference sequence). V dropped 3 bases and J dropped 9; count of bases not matched to a gene: 7. This CDR3 reads CSASGSSGPEQFF. The DNA of the CDR3 is TGCAGTGCTAGTGGTTCTAGCGGGCCTGAGCAGTTCTTC.

This sequence joins TRBV9 and TRBJ1-4, with D uncertain. The germline V gene has CDR1 SGDLS and CDR2 YYNGEE. Trimming stripped 1 base from V and 2 bases from J, with 6 bases between. The CDR3 has 14 amino acids. The chain's CDR3 is CASSVSVTNEKLFF. CDR3 bases: TGTGCCAGCAGCGTATCTGTTACTAATGAAAAACTGTTTTTT.

The rearrangement links TRBV27 to TRBJ1-2, with a possible D match to TRBD1 (6 bases). Germline V lookup: CDR1 MNHEY, CDR2 SMNVEV (reference sequence). This CDR3 is 15 amino acids long. Trimming took off 4 bases at V and 6 bases at J, with 18 bases between the two ends. The chain's CDR3 is CASSSANGGGNGYTF. The DNA for the CDR3 is TGTGCCAGCAGTTCCGCAAACGGGGGGGGCAATGGCTACACCTTC.

The rearrangement uses TRBV29-1 and TRBJ1-1, with D possibly being TRBD1 (5 bases). Germline loops: CDR1 SQVTM, CDR2 ANQGSEA. V was shortened by 7 bases and J by 1 base, with 10 bases between the two germline ends. The CDR3 consists of 12 residues. CDR3 sequence: CSADDRNTEAFF. Written as DNA, the CDR3 is TGCAGCGCTGACGACAGGAACACTGAAGCTTTCTTT.

The chain recombines TRBV5-1 with TRBJ2-7, with a tentative D call TRBD2 (6 bases). The CDR3 contains 14 residues. Trimming shortened V by 2 bases and J by 6 bases, and 15 bases separated the two germline ends. Germline assignment: CDR1 SGHRS and CDR2 YFSETQ. CDR3 in amino acids: CASSFGAGSREQYF. CDR3 sequence (DNA): TGCGCCAGCAGCTTTGGCGCGGGGAGTCGCGAGCAGTACTTC.

This chain joins TRBV27 and TRBJ2-5; TRBD1 might be the D (6 bases). Per germline, CDR1 MNHEY and CDR2 SMNVEV (reference sequence). Trimming removed 1 base from V and 5 bases from J, with 11 bases in between. The CDR3 contains 14 residues. This CDR3 is CASSLWQGMETQYF. The CDR3 nucleotides read TGTGCCAGCAGTTTATGGCAGGGGATGGAGACCCAGTACTTC.

The J gene is TRBJ2-1, the V gene TRBV19; TRBD2 matches at 12 bases. Germline V lookup: CDR1 LNHDA, CDR2 SQIVND (reference sequence). This CDR3 spans 15 amino acids. J was trimmed by 8 bases and V by 4 bases; bases with no gene match: 6. CDR3 in amino acids: CASSTSSGGAYEQFF. The CDR3 region has the DNA TGTGCCAGTAGTACTTCTAGCGGGGGGGCTTATGAGCAGTTCTTC.

J is TRBJ2-5 and V is TRBV5-1, with 9 bases aligning to TRBD2. From germline, CDR1 is SGHRS and CDR2 YFSETQ. Trimming removed 0 bases from V and 2 bases from J; junction bases left unmatched: 5. The CDR3 spans 16 residues. The CDR3 region has the DNA TGCGCCAGCAGCTTGGAGCGCCTAGCGGGGCAAGAGACCCAGTACTTC. Its translation: CASSLERLAGQETQYF.

The CDR3 sequence: CASSFQTGNSYEQYF. CDR3 nucleotide sequence: TGTGCCAGCAGCTTCCAGACAGGGAACTCCTACGAGCAGTACTTC. The V call is TRBV7-2, the J call TRBJ2-7, with 7 bases aligning to TRBD1. This CDR3 has 15 amino acids. Germline V gene sequence: CDR1 SGHTA, CDR2 FQGNSA. Losses at the gene ends were 3 bases for V and 0 bases for J; bases not matched to a gene: 5.

The chain is built from TRBV14 and TRBJ1-2; tentative D call: TRBD1 (5 bases). The CDR3 covers 15 residues. V lost 3 bases and J 3 bases, leaving 14 bases between the germline ends. CDR1 is SGHDN and CDR2 is FVKESK in the germline V gene. CDR3 bases: TGTGCCAGCAGCCATGATCGACAGCCCTACTATGGCTACACCTTC. Amino acid sequence: CASSHDRQPYYGYTF.